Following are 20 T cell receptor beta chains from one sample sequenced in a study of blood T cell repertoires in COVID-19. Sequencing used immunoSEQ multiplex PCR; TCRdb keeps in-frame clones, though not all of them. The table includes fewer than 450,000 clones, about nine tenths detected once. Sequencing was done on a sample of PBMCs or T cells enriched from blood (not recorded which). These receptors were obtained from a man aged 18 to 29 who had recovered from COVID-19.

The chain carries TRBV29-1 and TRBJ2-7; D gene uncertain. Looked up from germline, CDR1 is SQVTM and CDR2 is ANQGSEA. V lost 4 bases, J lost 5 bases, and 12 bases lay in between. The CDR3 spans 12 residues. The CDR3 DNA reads TGCAGCGTTGCGGCTAGTTTCGACGAGCAGTACTTC. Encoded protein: CSVAASFDEQYF.

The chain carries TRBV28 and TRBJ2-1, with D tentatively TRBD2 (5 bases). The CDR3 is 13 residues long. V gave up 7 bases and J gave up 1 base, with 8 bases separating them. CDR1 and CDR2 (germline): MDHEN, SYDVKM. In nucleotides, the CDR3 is TGTGCCAGCATGGAGGTTTCCTACAATGAGCAGTTCTTC. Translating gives CASMEVSYNEQFF.

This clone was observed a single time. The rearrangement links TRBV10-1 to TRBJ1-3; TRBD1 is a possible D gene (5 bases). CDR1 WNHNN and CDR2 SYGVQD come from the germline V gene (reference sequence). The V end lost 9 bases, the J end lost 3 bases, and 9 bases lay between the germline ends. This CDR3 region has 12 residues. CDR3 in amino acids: CARDKNGNTIYF. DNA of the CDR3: TGCGCCAGGGACAAGAATGGAAACACCATATATTTT.

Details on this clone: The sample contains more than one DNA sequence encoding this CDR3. This CDR3 reads CASSPTGDYGYTF. The CDR3 region has the DNA TGTGCCAGCTCACCGACAGGGGACTATGGCTACACCTTC. This chain uses TRBV18 with TRBJ1-2; the match to TRBD1 covers 8 bases. The ends lost 3 bases at V and 3 bases at J; junction bases unmatched: 0. The CDR3 has 13 residues. The germline V gene has CDR1 KGHSH and CDR2 LQKENI.

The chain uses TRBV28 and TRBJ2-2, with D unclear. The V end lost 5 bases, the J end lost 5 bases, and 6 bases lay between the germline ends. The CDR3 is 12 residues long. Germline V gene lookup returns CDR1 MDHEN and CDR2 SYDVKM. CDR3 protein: CASSLETGELFF. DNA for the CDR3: TGTGCCAGCAGTCTAGAGACCGGGGAGCTGTTTTTT.

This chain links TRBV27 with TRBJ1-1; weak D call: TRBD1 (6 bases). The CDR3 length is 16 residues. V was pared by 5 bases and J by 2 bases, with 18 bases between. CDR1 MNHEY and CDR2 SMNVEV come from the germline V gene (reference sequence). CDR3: CASSPRGAGANTEAFF. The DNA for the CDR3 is TGTGCCAGCAGTCCGCGTGGGGCAGGGGCTAACACTGAAGCTTTCTTT.

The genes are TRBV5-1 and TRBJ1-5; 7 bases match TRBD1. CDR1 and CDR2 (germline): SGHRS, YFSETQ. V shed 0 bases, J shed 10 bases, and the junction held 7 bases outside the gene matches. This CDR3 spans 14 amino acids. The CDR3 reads CASSLGQGFQPQHF. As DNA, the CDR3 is TGCGCCAGCAGCTTGGGACAGGGATTTCAACCCCAGCATTTT.

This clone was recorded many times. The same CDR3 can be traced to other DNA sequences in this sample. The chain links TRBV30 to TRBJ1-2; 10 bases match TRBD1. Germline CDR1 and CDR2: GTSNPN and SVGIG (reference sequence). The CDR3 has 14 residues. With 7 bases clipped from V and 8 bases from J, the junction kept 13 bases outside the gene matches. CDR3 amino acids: CASRLDRGPGGYTF. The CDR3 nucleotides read TGTGCCTCGCGCCTCGACAGGGGGCCGGGAGGCTACACCTTC.

The CDR3 DNA follows: TGCAGCGTGGCGGACAGTGCAGATACGCAGTATTTT. It specifies CSVADSADTQYF. This chain joins TRBV29-1 and TRBJ2-3, with a tentative D call TRBD1 (6 bases). CDR3 size: 12 residues. Trimming left V 6 bases short and J 4 bases short, with 11 bases between. CDR1 SQVTM and CDR2 ANQGSEA come from the germline V gene.

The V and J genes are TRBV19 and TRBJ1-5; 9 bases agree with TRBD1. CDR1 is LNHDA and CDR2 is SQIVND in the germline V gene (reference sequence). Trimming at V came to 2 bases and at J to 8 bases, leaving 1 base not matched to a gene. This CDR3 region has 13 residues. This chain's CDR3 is CASSITGGEPQHF. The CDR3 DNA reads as TGTGCCAGTAGTATAACAGGGGGCGAGCCCCAGCATTTT.

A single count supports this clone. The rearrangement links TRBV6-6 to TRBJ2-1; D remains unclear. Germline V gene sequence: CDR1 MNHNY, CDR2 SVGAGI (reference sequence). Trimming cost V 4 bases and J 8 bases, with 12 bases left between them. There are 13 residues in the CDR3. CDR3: CASSFLPSYEQFF. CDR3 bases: TGTGCCAGCAGTTTCCTCCCTTCGTATGAGCAGTTCTTC.

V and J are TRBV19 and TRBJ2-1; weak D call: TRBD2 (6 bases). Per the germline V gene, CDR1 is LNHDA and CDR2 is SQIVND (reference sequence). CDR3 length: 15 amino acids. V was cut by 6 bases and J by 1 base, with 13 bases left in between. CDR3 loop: CASSEGAGSYNEQFF. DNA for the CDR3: TGTGCCAGTAGCGAGGGAGCGGGTTCCTACAATGAGCAGTTCTTC.

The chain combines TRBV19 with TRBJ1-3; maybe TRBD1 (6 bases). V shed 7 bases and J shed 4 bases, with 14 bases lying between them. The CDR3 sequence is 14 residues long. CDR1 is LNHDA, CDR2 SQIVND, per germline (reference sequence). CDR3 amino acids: CASIRGASGNTIYF. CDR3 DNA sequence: TGTGCCAGTATACGGGGGGCTTCGGGAAACACCATATATTTT.

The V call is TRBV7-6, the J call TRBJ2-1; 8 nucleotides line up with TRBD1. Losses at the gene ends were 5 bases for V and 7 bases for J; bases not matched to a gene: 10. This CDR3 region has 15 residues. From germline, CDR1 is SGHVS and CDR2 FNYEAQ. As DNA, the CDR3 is TGTGCCAGCAGCCTCCGGGACAGGTTTTCTAATGAGCAGTTCTTC. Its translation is CASSLRDRFSNEQFF.

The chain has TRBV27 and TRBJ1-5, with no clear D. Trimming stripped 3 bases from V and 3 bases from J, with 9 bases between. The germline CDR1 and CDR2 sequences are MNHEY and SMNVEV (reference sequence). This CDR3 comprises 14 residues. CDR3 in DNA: TGTGCCAGCAGTTTCTCGGGGATCAATCAGCCCCAGCATTTT. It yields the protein CASSFSGINQPQHF.

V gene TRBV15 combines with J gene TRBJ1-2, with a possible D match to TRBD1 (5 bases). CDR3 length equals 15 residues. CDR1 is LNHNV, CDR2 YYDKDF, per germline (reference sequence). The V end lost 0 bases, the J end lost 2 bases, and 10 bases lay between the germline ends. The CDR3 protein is CATSRDRGQNYGYTF. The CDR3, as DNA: TGTGCCACCAGCAGAGATAGGGGCCAGAACTATGGCTACACCTTC.

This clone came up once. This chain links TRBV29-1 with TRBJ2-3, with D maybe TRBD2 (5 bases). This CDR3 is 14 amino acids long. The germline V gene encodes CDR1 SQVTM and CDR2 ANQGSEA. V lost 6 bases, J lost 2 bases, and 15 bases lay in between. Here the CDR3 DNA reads TGCAGCGTGTTACCCGAACTAGACACAGATACGCAGTATTTT. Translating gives CSVLPELDTDTQYF.

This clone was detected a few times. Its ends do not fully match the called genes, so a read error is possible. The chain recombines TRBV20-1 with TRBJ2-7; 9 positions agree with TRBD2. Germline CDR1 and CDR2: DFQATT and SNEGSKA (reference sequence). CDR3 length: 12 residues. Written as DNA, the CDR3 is TGCAGTGCTAGTCTTAGCGGGAGAGGCCGTCACTTC. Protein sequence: CSASLSGRGRHF.

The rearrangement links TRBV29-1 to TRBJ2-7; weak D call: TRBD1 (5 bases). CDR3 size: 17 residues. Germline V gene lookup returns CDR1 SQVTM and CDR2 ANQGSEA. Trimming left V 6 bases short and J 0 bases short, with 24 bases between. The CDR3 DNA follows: TGCAGCGTCCTCAGAGACAGTCTTCTAGATAGCTCCTACGAGCAGTACTTC. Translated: CSVLRDSLLDSSYEQYF.

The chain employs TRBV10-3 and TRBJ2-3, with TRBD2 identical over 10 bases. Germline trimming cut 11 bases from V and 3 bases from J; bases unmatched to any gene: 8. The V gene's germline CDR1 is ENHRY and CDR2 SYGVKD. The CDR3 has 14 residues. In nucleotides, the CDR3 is TGTGCCCACTGTCCTAGCGGGAGAACAGATACGCAGTATTTT. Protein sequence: CAHCPSGRTDTQYF.